Listed here are 26 T cell receptor beta chains from one sample, sequenced in a study of technical replicates of blood from four donors. The table came from immunoSEQ multiplex PCR; TCRdb's copy has only in-frame clones and leaves some out. Counted here are 75,000 to 100,000 clones, under 95% occurring once; the ten biggest clones make up 0.25% to 0.35%. Sequencing was carried out using T cells isolated from PBMCs. These receptors originate from a human donor in good health.

This clone was recorded only once. This rearrangement joins TRBV4-2 to TRBJ2-5; 10 bases map to TRBD2. With V trimmed by 4 bases and J by 2 bases, 4 bases remained unmatched. From germline, CDR1 is LGHNA and CDR2 YNFKEQ. CDR3 size: 15 residues. Here the CDR3 reads CASSRTAGGQETQYF. The CDR3 DNA follows: TGTGCCAGCAGCCGGACAGCGGGGGGGCAAGAGACCCAGTACTTC.

This chain uses TRBV10-3 with TRBJ2-7; 8 nucleotides align to TRBD1. V lost 10 bases and J lost 2; bases outside the gene matches: 4. The CDR3 consists of 12 residues. Germline CDR1 ENHRY, CDR2 SYGVKD. CDR3 coding DNA: TGTGCCACAGGACAGGGCCCCTACGAGCAGTACTTC. Translation gives CATGQGPYEQYF.

In the case of this clone: The junction differs from germline at one of its ends, possibly a read error. This chain connects TRBV7-3 to TRBJ1-2, with 8 nucleotides matching TRBD1. CDR3 length: 20 amino acids. CDR1 and CDR2 (germline): SGHTA, FQGTGA. The CDR3 here is CASSLNGDLSGLTAQGAWYF. In DNA form, the CDR3 reads TGTGCCAGCAGCCTAAACGGAGACCTGTCGGGCTTAACGGCGCAGGGGGCGTGGTACTTC.

The V and J genes are TRBV29-1 and TRBJ1-2, with 8 nucleotides matching TRBD1. Losses at the gene ends were 2 bases for V and 6 bases for J; bases not matched to a gene: 5. The V gene's germline CDR1 is SQVTM and CDR2 ANQGSEA. The CDR3 spans 13 residues. CDR3 nucleotide sequence: TGCAGCGTTGAACGGACAGGGAACGATGGCTACACCTTC. It codes for CSVERTGNDGYTF.

The chain is built from TRBV29-1 and TRBJ2-1; 8 bases map to TRBD2. Trimming cost V 3 bases and J 9 bases; bases outside gene matches: 7. The CDR3 consists of 13 residues. The germline V gene encodes CDR1 SQVTM and CDR2 ANQGSEA. CDR3 bases: TGCAGCGTTGAGTCGGGGGGGCCGAGTGAGCAGTTCTTC. Translation gives CSVESGGPSEQFF.

The chain is built from TRBV15 and TRBJ2-3; TRBD2 matches 9 bases. This CDR3 is built from 13 residues. Germline assignment: CDR1 LNHNV and CDR2 YYDKDF (reference sequence). V dropped 0 bases and J dropped 10; count of bases not matched to a gene: 2. CDR3 DNA: TGTGCCACCAGCAGAGAAGCGGGAGGTGCGCAGTATTTT. Amino acid sequence: CATSREAGGAQYF.

This clone was picked up a small number of times. The V call is TRBV30, the J call TRBJ1-5; D is unresolved. The CDR3 has 14 amino acids. The germline V gene has CDR1 GTSNPN and CDR2 SVGIG (reference sequence). Between the trimmed V and J ends, which lost 2 bases and 0 bases, there was a span of 8 bases. CDR3 amino acids: CAWSRGYSNQPQHF. The CDR3 DNA reads TGTGCCTGGAGTCGCGGCTATAGCAATCAGCCCCAGCATTTT.

This sequence joins TRBV5-4 and TRBJ2-5, with 11 nucleotides matching TRBD1. The CDR3 length is 17 residues. The germline gives CDR1 SGHNT, CDR2 YYREEE (reference sequence). J gave up 4 bases and V 2 bases, and 10 bases lay outside the gene matches. CDR3 sequence (DNA): TGTGCCAGCAGCTTACTATTTGGGACAGGGGGACGAGAGACCCAGTACTTC. Its protein is CASSLLFGTGGRETQYF.

V and J are TRBV27 and TRBJ2-3; TRBD1 matches at 7 bases. This CDR3 is built from 17 residues. V lost 3 bases, J lost 2 bases, and 11 bases stayed unmatched. Per germline, CDR1 MNHEY and CDR2 SMNVEV (reference sequence). CDR3 sequence reads: CASSFIPTGVLTDTQYF. CDR3 nucleotide sequence: TGTGCCAGCAGTTTTATCCCAACAGGGGTCCTCACAGATACGCAGTATTTT.

This CDR3 is CASNGGSGNTIYF. The CDR3 DNA is TGTGCCTCTAACGGGGGGAGTGGAAACACCATATATTTT. The V gene is TRBV30, the J gene TRBJ1-3; possible D gene TRBD1, 5 bases. With 7 bases removed from V and 3 bases from J, the gap between germline ends came to 13 bases. CDR1 and CDR2 from the germline V gene are GTSNPN and SVGIG (reference sequence). CDR3 length: 13 residues.

The rearrangement links TRBV5-1 to TRBJ2-5; D is possibly TRBD2 (6 bases). V lost 1 base and J 5 bases, leaving 18 bases between the germline ends. The CDR3 is made up of 16 amino acids. Germline CDR1 is SGHRS and CDR2 is YFSETQ. CDR3 sequence: CASSLFNTKGTETQYF. The DNA for the CDR3 is TGCGCCAGCAGCTTGTTCAACACAAAGGGGACTGAGACCCAGTACTTC.

The genes are TRBV5-6 and TRBJ1-2; TRBD1 might be the D (5 bases). CDR1 is SGHDT and CDR2 is YYEEEE in the germline V gene. The CDR3 covers 13 residues. Trimming pared 0 bases from V and 5 bases from J, leaving 8 bases between. The CDR3 loop is CASSLETVYGYTF. The CDR3 DNA follows: TGTGCCAGCAGCTTGGAGACAGTTTATGGCTACACCTTC.

This chain uses TRBV11-3 with TRBJ1-5, with D possibly being TRBD1 (5 bases). V lost 2 bases to trimming and J lost 3 bases, with 17 bases between them. Germline V gene data show CDR1 as SGHNT and CDR2 as YENEEA. This CDR3 has 17 residues. CDR3 nucleotide sequence: TGTGCCAGCAGCTTAAAGTCTCCAGGGTCTAACAATCAGCCCCAGCATTTT. Translating gives CASSLKSPGSNNQPQHF.

This chain uses TRBV28 with TRBJ2-7; 8 nucleotides agree with TRBD2. Germline CDR1 MDHEN, CDR2 SYDVKM. Trimming at V came to 3 bases and at J to 0 bases, leaving 1 base not matched to a gene. There are 14 residues in the CDR3. The CDR3 nucleotides are TGTGCCAGCAGTTTGAGCGGGAGCTCCTACGAGCAGTACTTC. Encoded protein: CASSLSGSSYEQYF.

V usage is TRBV4-1 and J usage is TRBJ2-1; 7 bases agree with TRBD1. CDR3 length equals 16 residues. Per the germline V gene, CDR1 is MGHRA and CDR2 is YSYEKL. V was pared by 3 bases and J by 0 bases, with 5 bases of the junction left unmatched. The CDR3 spells CASSHPDRSSYNEQFF. CDR3 in DNA: TGCGCCAGCAGCCACCCGGACAGGAGCTCCTACAATGAGCAGTTCTTC.

The chain is built from TRBV12-5 and TRBJ2-1, with 14 positions matching TRBD2. The CDR3 extends over 22 amino acids. Germline V lookup: CDR1 LGHNT, CDR2 FRNRAP. Trimming took 0 bases from V and 4 from J; bases not matched to a gene: 17. The CDR3: CASGLVLGSTSGRDGSYNEQFF. CDR3 DNA sequence: TGTGCTAGTGGTTTGGTACTGGGGTCGACTAGCGGGAGGGACGGTAGTTACAATGAGCAGTTCTTC.

A single count supports this clone. The chain links TRBV5-4 to TRBJ2-7, with 7 bases fitting TRBD1. The CDR3 is 14 amino acids. The V segment lost 1 base and the J segment 0 bases; nucleotides outside the gene matches: 1. The germline V gene encodes CDR1 SGHNT and CDR2 YYREEE (reference sequence). The DNA for the CDR3 is TGTGCCAGCAGCTTGAGACAGGGCTCCTACGAGCAGTACTTC. Its protein is CASSLRQGSYEQYF.

The V gene is TRBV7-2, the J gene TRBJ2-7, with D maybe TRBD2 (5 bases). Trimming removed 5 bases from V and 3 bases from J, with 17 bases in between. This CDR3 has 15 amino acids. Germline V lookup: CDR1 SGHTA, CDR2 FQGNSA. The CDR3 sequence: CASSPVKGADYEQYF. The DNA of the CDR3 is TGTGCCAGCAGCCCTGTCAAGGGAGCCGACTACGAGCAGTACTTC.

V gene TRBV11-3 combines with J gene TRBJ2-1; 12 nucleotides align to TRBD2. The CDR3 extends over 17 amino acids. CDR1 SGHNT and CDR2 YENEEA come from the germline V gene. Losses at the gene ends were 5 bases for V and 4 bases for J; bases not matched to a gene: 9. CDR3 nucleotide sequence: TGTGCCAGCAGCCCTTCTAGCGGGAGGGTCTTATACAATGAGCAGTTCTTC. Protein sequence: CASSPSSGRVLYNEQFF.

This clone was observed a single time. The chain is built from TRBV7-9 and TRBJ2-1; tentative D call: TRBD2 (6 bases). The V end lost 5 bases, the J end lost 7 bases, and 18 bases lay between the germline ends. Germline V gives CDR1 SEHNR, CDR2 FQNEAQ (reference sequence). The CDR3 totals 15 residues. DNA of the CDR3: TGTGCCAGCAGCCAACTCGAGGGAGGAGTGAATGAGCAGTTCTTC. It codes for CASSQLEGGVNEQFF.

The gene calls are TRBV5-1 and TRBJ1-5; maybe TRBD1 (5 bases). The germline gives CDR1 SGHRS, CDR2 YFSETQ. This CDR3 has 15 amino acids. Deletions cut 0 bases from V and 0 bases from J, with 7 bases between. The CDR3 region is CASSLVGDSNQPQHF. CDR3 sequence (DNA): TGCGCCAGCAGCTTGGTAGGGGATAGCAATCAGCCCCAGCATTTT.

V and J are TRBV4-2 and TRBJ2-2; 14 nucleotides line up with TRBD2. The junction had 4 bases not matched to a gene; V was cut back by 8 bases and J by 5 bases. This CDR3 is 15 amino acids long. Per the germline V gene, CDR1 is LGHNA and CDR2 is YNFKEQ. CDR3 bases: TGTGCCAGCTGGGGACTAGCGGGAGAGACCGGGGAGCTGTTTTTT. This encodes CASWGLAGETGELFF.

This clone was detected only a few times. The V and J genes are TRBV15 and TRBJ1-3, with D perhaps matching TRBD1 (5 bases). Germline V gene sequence: CDR1 LNHNV, CDR2 YYDKDF (reference sequence). The V and J ends lost 3 bases and 8 bases respectively, with 5 bases between them. CDR3 length: 11 amino acids. The CDR3 spells CATSSRDTIYF. CDR3 sequence (DNA): TGTGCCACCAGCAGCAGGGACACCATATATTTT.

The chain recombines TRBV4-1 with TRBJ2-2, with D possibly TRBD1 on 6 matching bases. This CDR3 comprises 15 residues. The germline V gene has CDR1 MGHRA and CDR2 YSYEKL. V lost 0 bases, J lost 7 bases, and 12 bases lay in between. The CDR3 spells CASSQETGLVGELFF. The CDR3 coding sequence is TGCGCCAGCAGCCAAGAGACAGGTTTGGTCGGGGAGCTGTTTTTT.

This clone was found once. The chain has TRBV20-1 and TRBJ2-1; D is uncertain. There are 11 residues in the CDR3. Germline loops: CDR1 DFQATT, CDR2 SNEGSKA (reference sequence). V dropped 0 bases and J dropped 12 bases, with 9 bases sitting between them. In DNA, the CDR3 is TGCAGTGCTAGAGATGGGCTTGGGCAGTTCTTC. It specifies CSARDGLGQFF.

The V call is TRBV4-1, the J call TRBJ1-2; 10 bases match TRBD1. The CDR3 spans 15 residues. Germline CDR1 and CDR2: MGHRA and YSYEKL. V gave up 0 bases and J gave up 7 bases; unmatched junction bases: 5. The CDR3 loop reads CASSQDGDRGVGYTF. The DNA of the CDR3 is TGCGCCAGCAGCCAAGATGGGGACAGGGGCGTTGGCTACACCTTC.